This T cell receptor beta chain was sequenced during a study of blood T cells in healthy people across ages. General observations from the study: A strong correlation was seen between TCR beta diversity and naive T cell percentage. A roughly linear age-dependent decrease characterized TCR beta diversity per million T cells.

V dropped 5 bases and J dropped 3; count of bases not matched to a gene: 7. The CDR3 is made up of 16 amino acids. Total RNA extraction produced at least 6 micrograms (per sample) for the study. Alongside a J-beta primer mix, a sample-barcoded 5' primer served in a second PCR lasting about 7 to 11 cycles. TCRdb reprocessed the 5' RACE reads via MiXCR and lists one record per CDR3 protein. Of 1.5 million to 2 million distinct CDR3 sequences listed, about 50% were seen once; the top ten hold 2.1%. This clonotype was observed once. Its antigen is unknown. The chain uses TRBV12-3 or TRBV12-4 and TRBJ1-5, with 10 bases that match TRBD1. This sequence was found in a woman aged 40 to 50 in good health. The sample was blood. The CDR3 DNA is TGTGCCAGCAGTGCGACAGGGGGCGTATCCAATCAGCCCCAGCATTTT. Amino acids: CASSATGGVSNQPQHF.